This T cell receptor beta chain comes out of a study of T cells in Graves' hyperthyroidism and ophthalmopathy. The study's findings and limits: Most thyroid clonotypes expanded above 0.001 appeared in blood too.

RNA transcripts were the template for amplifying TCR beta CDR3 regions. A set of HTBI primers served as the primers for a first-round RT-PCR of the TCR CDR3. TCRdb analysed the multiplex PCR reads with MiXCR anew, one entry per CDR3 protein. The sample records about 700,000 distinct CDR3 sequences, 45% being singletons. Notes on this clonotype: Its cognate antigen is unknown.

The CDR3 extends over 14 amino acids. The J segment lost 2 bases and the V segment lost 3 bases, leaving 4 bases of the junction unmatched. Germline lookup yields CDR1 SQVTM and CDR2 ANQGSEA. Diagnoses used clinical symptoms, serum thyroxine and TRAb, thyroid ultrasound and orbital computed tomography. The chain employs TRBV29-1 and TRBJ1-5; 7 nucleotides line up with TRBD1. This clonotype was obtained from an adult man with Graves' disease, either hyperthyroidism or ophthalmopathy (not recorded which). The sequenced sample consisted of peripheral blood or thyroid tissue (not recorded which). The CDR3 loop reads CSVEGGTGNQPQHF. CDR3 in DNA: TGCAGCGTTGAGGGTGGGACAGGCAATCAGCCCCAGCATTTT.